This record covers a single TCR beta chain. This specimen comes from a study of molecular identifiers for immune sequencing clone quantification. Trimming at V came to 8 bases and at J to 6 bases, leaving 9 bases not matched to a gene. Germline values: CDR1 MNHEY, CDR2 SMNVEV (reference sequence). The CDR3 is made up of 13 amino acids. In TCRdb, the PCR reads were re-called with MiXCR into one record per CDR3 protein. The sample has roughly 630,000 distinct CDR3 sequences, around 25% seen once. Sequencing was carried out using naive CD8+ T cells from blood, with Jurkat cell RNA spiked in. Subset noted: FACS-sorted CD8+CD4-CCR7+CD45RA+ naive T cells. The TCR originated in a human donor in good health. Some libraries in this study had Jurkat cell RNA spiked in. The rearrangement links TRBV27 to TRBJ1-1, with 7 bases lining up with TRBD1. CDR3 in amino acids: CASEIGDSPEAFF. The CDR3 DNA reads as TGTGCCAGCGAGATAGGGGACAGCCCTGAAGCTTTCTTT.